The present entry profiles one TCR beta chain with its context. Method: immunoSEQ multiplex PCR; TCRdb's copy keeps in-frame clones and lacks some. The sample shows tens of thousands of clones, about nine tenths of them seen only once. This specimen comes from a study of PD-1 blockade in classical Hodgkin lymphoma. The CDR3 consists of 12 residues. Germline CDR1 is SGHNT and CDR2 is YENEEA. Trimming took off 1 base at V and 8 bases at J, with 5 bases between the two ends. The time point here: cycle 4 day 1 (C4D1), after 6 weeks of nivolumab. Every one of the patients relapsed after autologous stem cell transplantation (brentuximab vedotin exposure was variable).

This specimen consisted of peripheral blood mononuclear cells (PBMCs), obtained before the fourth cycle of nivolumab. This TCR came from a human donor with classical Hodgkin lymphoma. The chain links TRBV11-3 to TRBJ2-2; no definite D call. The CDR3 reads CASSLVLGELFF. CDR3 DNA sequence: TGTGCCAGCAGCTTAGTCCTAGGGGAGCTGTTTTTT.